The clone carrying this TCR beta chain was recorded at least ten times. Time point indicated: blood at routine non-recurrence follow-up after resection. Tumor, nontumor lung or frozen PBMC supplied whole RNA, sequenced without sorting. The CDR3 is 13 amino acids. V dropped 0 bases and J dropped 4 bases, with 4 bases sitting between them. CDR1 is SGDLS and CDR2 is YYNGEE in the germline V gene. These data originate in a study of spatial heterogeneity in lung cancer. Study overall: The cohort: roughly 72 early-stage, untreated non-small cell lung cancer patients. Unique TCR and UMI combinations averaged more than ten appearances each in raw reads.

MiXCR, applied by TCRdb to the 5' RACE reads, yields one record per CDR3 protein. The table has roughly 34,000 distinct CDR3 sequences, around 6.9% seen once. This sequence was found in a male donor with early-stage non-small cell lung cancer. Sequencing was performed on PBMCs, taken at follow-up. The genes are TRBV9 and TRBJ2-2; no clear D gene. CDR3 DNA: TGTGCCAGCAGCGTAGCCGTCACCGGGGAGCTGTTTTTT. It is translated as CASSVAVTGELFF. Looking up the rest from reference TRBV9 and TRBJ2-2 gives the full variable domain: DSGVTQTPKHLITATGQRVTLRCSPRSGDLSVYWYQQSLDQGLQFLIQYYNGEERAKGNILERFSAQQFPDLHSELNLSSLELGDSALYFCASSVAVTGELFFGEGSRLTVL.